These 7 T cell receptor beta chains were sequenced from one sample in a study of CD8 T cells in Susac syndrome. Random-hexamer reverse transcription was applied to roughly 0.5 to 1 ug RNA. In TCRdb, the immunoSEQ multiplex PCR reads were re-called with MiXCR into one record per CDR3 protein. The sample lists some 130,000 distinct CDR3 sequences, 85% to 95% seen once, with around 0.2% in the top ten. The sequencing sample was made of CD8+ T cells from PBMCs. These receptors were taken from a human donor with Susac syndrome.

The gene calls are TRBV27 and TRBJ2-5, with a weak D call TRBD1 (6 bases). The V gene's germline CDR1 is MNHEY and CDR2 SMNVEV (reference sequence). V lost 5 bases to trimming and J lost 5 bases, with 24 bases between them. This CDR3 spans 17 amino acids. The CDR3 nucleotides are TGTGCCAGCAGTCCCCCTTCGACACACAGGGATACGGAGACCCAGTACTTC. Residues: CASSPPSTHRDTETQYF.

The rearrangement links TRBV4-1 to TRBJ2-1, with TRBD2 matching over 9 bases. The trim removed 4 bases at V and 5 bases at J, leaving 9 bases unmatched. CDR1 is MGHRA, CDR2 YSYEKL, per germline. CDR3 length: 16 amino acids. In nucleotides, the CDR3 is TGCGCCAGCAGCCTAAGTGCGACTAGCGGTCACAATGAGCAGTTCTTC. This sequence encodes CASSLSATSGHNEQFF.

The chain joins TRBV10-2 to TRBJ2-7, with TRBD1 matching over 9 bases. Germline V gives CDR1 WSHSY, CDR2 SAAADI. V lost 8 bases and J lost 2; bases outside the gene matches: 1. This CDR3 region has 12 residues. The CDR3 reads CASWTGAYEQYF. In DNA form, the CDR3 reads TGCGCCAGCTGGACAGGGGCCTACGAGCAGTACTTC.

V usage is TRBV15 and J usage is TRBJ2-1, with 7 positions matching TRBD1. The trim removed 3 bases at V and 5 bases at J, leaving 4 bases unmatched. The CDR3 loop spans 14 amino acids. Germline V gene sequence: CDR1 LNHNV, CDR2 YYDKDF (reference sequence). CDR3 residues: CATSRTGQNNEQFF. CDR3 DNA: TGTGCCACCAGCAGGACAGGGCAGAACAATGAGCAGTTCTTC.

The chain carries TRBV7-9 and TRBJ1-1; the D gene is possibly TRBD1 (6 bases). CDR3 length equals 14 residues. Deletions cut 6 bases from V and 0 bases from J, with 11 bases between. The germline CDR1 and CDR2 sequences are SEHNR and FQNEAQ (reference sequence). CDR3: CASRPTGMNTEAFF. CDR3 in DNA: TGTGCCAGCAGGCCCACAGGGATGAACACTGAAGCTTTCTTT.

This rearrangement joins TRBV9 to TRBJ2-7, with TRBD2 identical over 7 bases. Germline CDR1 and CDR2: SGDLS and YYNGEE. V gave up 0 bases and J gave up 4 bases; unmatched junction bases: 4. The CDR3 totals 14 residues. The CDR3 reads CASSVAAGVYEQYF. The CDR3 coding sequence is TGTGCCAGCAGCGTAGCGGCGGGAGTATACGAGCAGTACTTC.

The rearrangement links TRBV12-3 or TRBV12-4 to TRBJ2-3, with 9 bases matching TRBD2. This CDR3 region has 15 residues. J gave up 4 bases and V 8 bases, and 10 bases lay outside the gene matches. CDR3 nucleotide sequence: TGTGCCAGCGGGCCCTTAGCGGGAGACCCAGATACGCAGTATTTT. As protein: CASGPLAGDPDTQYF.